A selection of T cell receptor beta chains follows, all from one sample in a study of control samples from healthy donors and cancer patients. The table came from immunoSEQ multiplex PCR; TCRdb's copy has only in-frame clones and leaves some out. The sample has more than 25,000 clones, roughly 94% seen once. The sample consisted of blood. All receptors come from a man aged 60 to 69 in good health. Each CDR3 is given with its conserved first and last residue. A D gene is named only where the DNA matches it firmly. Size tells how often a clone was seen (once, few, many) or the class of an expanded clone, and some rows leave it out.

d_call	j_call	clone_size	v_call	cdr3_aa	cdr3_nt
NA	TRBJ1-2	NA	TRBV2	CASRRYGTTF	TGTGCCAGCCGCCGGTACGGGACAACCTTC
NA	TRBJ2-5	NA	TRBV4-1	CASSQGVSMDLQETQYF	TGCGCCAGCAGCCAAGGAGTGAGCATGGACCTACAAGAGACCCAGTACTTC
NA	TRBJ1-2	NA	TRBV19	CASSTGVGGYTF	TGTGCCAGTAGTACAGGGGTTGGTGGCTACACCTTC
NA	TRBJ2-1	once	TRBV24-1	CATSDSARSSYNEQFF	TGTGCCACCAGTGATTCGGCTCGGAGCTCCTACAATGAGCAGTTCTTC
NA	TRBJ2-2	NA	TRBV6-4	CASSDRVSGELFF	TGTGCCAGCAGTGACCGTGTATCCGGGGAGCTGTTTTTT
TRBD2	TRBJ2-7	NA	TRBV7-8	CASSLQPSGGASSYEQYF	TGTGCCAGCAGCCTACAGCCTAGCGGGGGCGCTTCCTCCTACGAGCAGTACTTC
TRBD1	TRBJ1-4	NA	TRBV6-5	CASRVSGTVNEKLFF	TGTGCCAGCAGAGTCAGCGGGACAGTTAATGAAAAACTGTTTTTT
TRBD2	TRBJ2-1	NA	TRBV3-1/TRBV3-2	CASSQVAGLPYNEQFF	TGTGCCAGCAGCCAAGTCGCGGGACTACCCTACAATGAGCAGTTCTTC
TRBD1	TRBJ1-2	once	TRBV7-3	CASSGGTGHHYGYTF	TGTGCCAGCAGCGGAGGGACAGGGCACCATTATGGCTACACCTTC
NA	TRBJ1-1	NA	TRBV11-2	CASSPLAGNTEAFF	TGTGCCAGCAGCCCCCTCGCAGGGAACACTGAAGCTTTCTTT
TRBD2	TRBJ2-1	NA	TRBV24-1	CATSDLGLAGAFSYNEQFF	TGTGCCACCAGTGATTTAGGCCTAGCGGGCGCCTTCTCCTACAATGAGCAGTTCTTC
TRBD1	TRBJ2-1	NA	TRBV27	CASTLSLAGTGYNEQFF	TGTGCCAGCACCCTATCTCTTGCCGGGACAGGGTACAATGAGCAGTTCTTC
NA	TRBJ2-1	NA	TRBV7-2	CASRGVWGGYNEQFF	TGTGCCAGCAGAGGCGTGTGGGGCGGTTACAATGAGCAGTTCTTC
TRBD1	TRBJ1-1	NA	TRBV19	CASSPKTGATEAFF	TGTGCCAGTAGTCCTAAGACAGGGGCCACTGAAGCTTTCTTT
TRBD1	TRBJ2-7	NA	TRBV12-3/TRBV12-4	CASSTGGYEQYF	TGTGCCAGCAGTACAGGGGGCTACGAGCAGTACTTC
NA	TRBJ2-6	once	TRBV28	CASSSQGAGANVLTF	TGTGCCAGCAGTTCCCAGGGAGCTGGGGCCAACGTCCTGACTTTC
NA	TRBJ2-1	NA	TRBV6-5	CASRRVLGRNEQFF	TGTGCCAGCAGAAGGGTTTTGGGGAGGAATGAGCAGTTCTTC
TRBD1	TRBJ1-2	NA	TRBV6-4	CASSDSGTDGTEGYTF	TGTGCCAGCAGTGACTCGGGGACAGACGGGACGGAAGGCTACACCTTC
NA	TRBJ2-7	NA	TRBV11-2	CASSLDQVSYEQYF	TGTGCCAGCAGCTTAGATCAGGTTTCCTACGAGCAGTACTTC
TRBD2	TRBJ2-7	NA	TRBV6-5	CASRPSGYEQYF	TGTGCCAGCAGGCCTAGCGGCTACGAGCAGTACTTC
NA	TRBJ2-3	NA	TRBV4-1	CASSLSTDTQYF	TGCGCCAGCAGCCTAAGCACAGATACGCAGTATTTT
NA	TRBJ2-7	once	TRBV5-1	CASSLAKGEPREQYF	TGCGCCAGCAGCTTGGCCAAGGGGGAACCTCGGGAGCAGTACTTC
NA	TRBJ1-4	NA	TRBV2	CASSAGQVGEKLFF	TGTGCCAGCAGTGCGGGTCAGGTTGGCGAAAAACTGTTTTTT
NA	TRBJ1-5	NA	TRBV12-3/TRBV12-4	CASREGGWQPQHF	TGTGCCAGCAGAGAGGGCGGCTGGCAGCCCCAGCATTTT
NA	TRBJ2-7	once	TRBV5-6	CASSSWGHEQYF	TGTGCCAGCAGCTCTTGGGGCCACGAGCAGTACTTC
NA	TRBJ1-1	NA	TRBV30	CAWSTQGGTEAFF	TGTGCCTGGAGTACACAGGGCGGCACTGAAGCTTTCTTT
NA	TRBJ1-1	NA	TRBV9	CASSGSTAPPGAFF	TGTGCCAGCAGCGGATCGACAGCCCCGCCAGGGGCTTTCTTT